Here is one TCR beta chain with its context. Its antigen is currently unknown. Germline CDR1 MNHEY, CDR2 SMNVEV (reference sequence). After removal of 4 bases from V and 7 bases from J, the junction contained 7 bases not matched to a gene. The CDR3 is 15 residues long. Clones were sequenced by immunoSEQ multiplex PCR, and TCRdb holds only the in-frame ones, with some missing. The sample yields more than 250,000 clones, 75% to 90% seen once. This entry is derived from a study of cytomegalovirus exposure and HLA in healthy donors. Overall study results and limits: Confirmation was obtained in vitro that a few CMV-associated chains are specific for CMV antigens. While the bulk of TCR sequences proved rare, some public TCRs turned up in many donors. Researchers counted around 160 TCR beta chains as cytomegalovirus-associated.

The sequenced material came from PBMCs. This rearrangement joins TRBV27 to TRBJ2-2; TRBD2 aligns across 9 bases. The clonotype comes from a woman under 30 in good health and CMV-seronegative. In DNA form, the CDR3 reads TGTGCCAGCAGTTCGCCTAGCGGGAAGGTCGGGGAGCTGTTTTTT. Its protein product is CASSSPSGKVGELFF.